This T cell receptor (beta chain) was recovered during a study of shared clonotypes between healthy human individuals. On the study more broadly: Plates per donor: three CD4 naive, three CD4 memory, two CD8 naive, one CD8 memory.

CD45RO-negative, CCR7-positively selected cells formed the naive CD8 fraction, excluding terminally differentiated effector memory CD45RA+ cells. Germline V gene lookup returns CDR1 SEHNR and CDR2 FQNEAQ (reference sequence). Trimming removed 0 bases from V and 12 bases from J; junction bases left unmatched: 4. The CDR3 is made up of 12 amino acids. Sequencing used immunoSEQ multiplex PCR; TCRdb keeps in-frame clones, though not all of them. This sample has about 600,000 clones; 95% to 98% occur once, and the top ten carry 0.3%. General study points: Generation of non-shared clonotypes was less probable than generation of clonotypes shared by all four donors.

A word on this clone: Its antigen is as yet unknown.

V is TRBV7-9 and J is TRBJ2-7; 8 bases agree with TRBD2. Sequenced: naive CD8+ T cells sorted from blood. The clonotype was recovered from a man in his thirties or forties in good health. In DNA form, the CDR3 reads TGTGCCAGCAGCTTAGCCGGGGGGGAGTTGTACTTC. Its translation is CASSLAGGELYF.